The 4 T cell receptor beta chains listed next were all sequenced from one sample in a study of blood T cell repertoires in COVID-19. Some clones are missing from TCRdb's copy, which holds only in-frame ones; the method was immunoSEQ multiplex PCR. Of roughly 270,000 clones in the sample, roughly 88% are singletons; the top ten hold over 8%. Sample: peripheral blood. Receptor source: a man between 18 and 29 years old with active or convalescent COVID-19.

The chain combines TRBV12-5 with TRBJ2-5; D is unresolved. Germline CDR1 reads LGHNT; CDR2 reads FRNRAP. Trimming cost V 8 bases and J 5 bases, with 6 bases left between them. The CDR3 contains 10 residues. The CDR3 loop is CASTGETQYF. CDR3 DNA: TGTGCTAGTACCGGGGAGACCCAGTACTTC.

The V gene is TRBV27, the J gene TRBJ2-3; tentatively, D is TRBD1 (5 bases). Trimming stripped 0 bases from V and 4 bases from J, with 20 bases between. This CDR3 comprises 18 residues. The germline CDR1 and CDR2 sequences are MNHEY and SMNVEV (reference sequence). The chain's CDR3 is CASSLSRQGTLFSDTQYF. CDR3 bases: TGTGCCAGCAGTTTATCTCGGCAGGGCACCCTCTTCTCAGATACGCAGTATTTT.

The chain links TRBV7-2 to TRBJ1-1; a possible D gene is TRBD1 (5 bases). The germline CDR1 and CDR2 sequences are SGHTA and FQGNSA. Trimming took 5 bases from V and 7 from J, leaving 14 bases between them. The length of the CDR3 is 13 residues. The CDR3 region has the DNA TGTGCCAGCAGCCCTGTAACCGGGGGTGAAGCTTTCTTT. Protein sequence: CASSPVTGGEAFF. Drawing the rest from reference TRBV7-2 and TRBJ1-1, the complete variable domain is GAGVSQSPSNKVTEKGKDVELRCDPISGHTALYWYRQSLGQGLEFLIYFQGNSAPDKSGLPSDRFSAERTGGSVSTLTIQRTQQEDSAVYLCASSPVTGGEAFFGQGTRLTVV.

This chain uses TRBV27 with TRBJ1-2, with a possible D match to TRBD1 (6 bases). Germline loops: CDR1 MNHEY, CDR2 SMNVEV (reference sequence). CDR3 length equals 14 residues. V was cut by 6 bases and J by 10 bases, with 21 bases left in between. CDR3 DNA: TGTGCCAGCAGGCCCGTTGCGGGGGCAGGACTCTACACCTTC. Its translation: CASRPVAGAGLYTF.